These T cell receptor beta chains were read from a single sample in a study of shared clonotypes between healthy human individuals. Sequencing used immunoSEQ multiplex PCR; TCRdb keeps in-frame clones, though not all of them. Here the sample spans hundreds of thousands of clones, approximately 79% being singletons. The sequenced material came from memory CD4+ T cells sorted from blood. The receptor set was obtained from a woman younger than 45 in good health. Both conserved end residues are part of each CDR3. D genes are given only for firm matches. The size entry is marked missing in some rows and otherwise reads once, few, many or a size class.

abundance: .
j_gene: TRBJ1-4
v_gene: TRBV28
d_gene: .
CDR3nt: TGTGCCAGCACGGGGGACGGAAAACTGTTTTTT
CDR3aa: CASTGDGKLFF

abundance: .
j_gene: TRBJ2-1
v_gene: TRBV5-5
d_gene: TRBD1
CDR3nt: TGTGCCAGCAGCTTAGGGGGCTTCTCCTACAATGAGCAGTTCTTC
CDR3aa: CASSLGGFSYNEQFF

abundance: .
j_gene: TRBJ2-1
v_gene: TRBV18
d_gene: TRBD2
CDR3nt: TGTGCCAGCTCACCAACTAGCGGGAGAGTCGGGGAGCAGTTCTTC
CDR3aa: CASSPTSGRVGEQFF

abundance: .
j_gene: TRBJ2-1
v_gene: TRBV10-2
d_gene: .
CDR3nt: TGCGCCAGCAGTATACTAAAGAGCTCCAATGAGCAGTTCTTC
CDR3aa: CASSILKSSNEQFF

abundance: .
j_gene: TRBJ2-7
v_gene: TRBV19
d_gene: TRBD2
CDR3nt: TGTGCCAGTAGTATACTCGGGAGGGCTGGTTACGAGCAGTACTTC
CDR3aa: CASSILGRAGYEQYF

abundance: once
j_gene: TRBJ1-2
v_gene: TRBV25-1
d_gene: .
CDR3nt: TGTGCCAGCAGTGTGTCGGTAAGGGGAGGCTACACCTTC
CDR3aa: CASSVSVRGGYTF

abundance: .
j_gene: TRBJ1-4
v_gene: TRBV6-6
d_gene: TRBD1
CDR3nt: TGTGCCAGCAGTTATTCCGGGACAGATAATGAAAAACTGTTTTTT
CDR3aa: CASSYSGTDNEKLFF

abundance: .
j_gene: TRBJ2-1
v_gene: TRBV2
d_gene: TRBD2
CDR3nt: TGTGCCAGCAGCCTACTAGCGGGGAACAATGAGCAGTTCTTC
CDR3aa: CASSLLAGNNEQFF

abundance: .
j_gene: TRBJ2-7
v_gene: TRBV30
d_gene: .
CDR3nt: TGTGCCTGGAGTGTAGGGCTCGAGCAGTACTTC
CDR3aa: CAWSVGLEQYF

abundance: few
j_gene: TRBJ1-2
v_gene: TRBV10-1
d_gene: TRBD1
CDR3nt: TGCGCCAGCAGCGAGGGACAGCCGCGTCCTGGTGGCTACACCTTC
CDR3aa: CASSEGQPRPGGYTF

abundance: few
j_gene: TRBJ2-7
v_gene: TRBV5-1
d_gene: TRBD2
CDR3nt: TGCGCCAGCAGCCGCACCTCTAGCGGGCCATCCTACGAGCAGTACTTC
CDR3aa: CASSRTSSGPSYEQYF

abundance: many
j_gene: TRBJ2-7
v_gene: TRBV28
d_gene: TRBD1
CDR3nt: TGTGCCAGCAGTTACGTCTTCGGGACAGGGGCCTACGAGCAGTACTTC
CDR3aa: CASSYVFGTGAYEQYF

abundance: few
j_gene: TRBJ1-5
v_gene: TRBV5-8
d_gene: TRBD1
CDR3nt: TGTGCCAGCAGTCCCCAGGACAGGGTTCAGCCCCAGCATTTT
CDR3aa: CASSPQDRVQPQHF

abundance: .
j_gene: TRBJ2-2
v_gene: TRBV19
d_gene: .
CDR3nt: TGTGCCAGTAGTATGCGGCAGGGAAACACCGGGGAGCTGTTTTTT
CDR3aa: CASSMRQGNTGELFF

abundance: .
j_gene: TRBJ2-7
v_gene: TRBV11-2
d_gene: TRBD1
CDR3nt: TGTGCCAGCAGAAAGGCCGGGACAGGGTCCCACGAGCAGTACTTC
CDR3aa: CASRKAGTGSHEQYF

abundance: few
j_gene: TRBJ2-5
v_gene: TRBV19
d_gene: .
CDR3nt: TGTGCCAGTAGCCTCCTGACAGCAAAAGAGACCCAGTACTTC
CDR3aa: CASSLLTAKETQYF

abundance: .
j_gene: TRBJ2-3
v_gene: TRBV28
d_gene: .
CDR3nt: TGTGCCAGCAGGGTCACAGATACGCAGTATTTT
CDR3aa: CASRVTDTQYF

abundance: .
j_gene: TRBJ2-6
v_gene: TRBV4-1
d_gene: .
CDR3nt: TGCGCCAGCAGCCAAGTCTTCGGGTCCCCTGGGGCCAACGTCCTGACTTTC
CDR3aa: CASSQVFGSPGANVLTF

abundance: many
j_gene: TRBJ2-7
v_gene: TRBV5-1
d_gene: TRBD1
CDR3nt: TGCGCCAGCAGCCCGGGGACAGGGGTTCTCGAGCAGTACTTC
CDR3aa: CASSPGTGVLEQYF

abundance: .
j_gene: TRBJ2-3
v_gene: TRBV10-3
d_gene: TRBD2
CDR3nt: TGTGCCATCAGTGAGCGGGGACTAGCGGGAAAGGATACGCAGTATTTT
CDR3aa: CAISERGLAGKDTQYF

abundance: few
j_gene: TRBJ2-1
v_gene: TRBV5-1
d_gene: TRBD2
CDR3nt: TGCGCCAGCAGCCTTATGGCGGCTAGCGGGCAGGGGGAGCAGTTCTTC
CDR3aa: CASSLMAASGQGEQFF

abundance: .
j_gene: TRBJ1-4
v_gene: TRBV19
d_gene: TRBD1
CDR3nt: TGTGCCAGCGTACAGGGGCGAACTAATGAAAAACTGTTTTTT
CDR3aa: CASVQGRTNEKLFF

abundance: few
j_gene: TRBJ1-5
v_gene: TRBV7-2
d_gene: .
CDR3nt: TGTGCCAGCAGCTTTGGTTTTAGCAATCAGCCCCAGCATTTT
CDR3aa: CASSFGFSNQPQHF

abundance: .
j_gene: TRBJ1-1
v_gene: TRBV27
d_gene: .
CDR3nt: TGTGCCAGCAGCGACCGAGTGACGACTGAAGCTTTCTTT
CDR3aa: CASSDRVTTEAFF

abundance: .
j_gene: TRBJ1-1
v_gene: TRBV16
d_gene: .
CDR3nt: TGTGCCAGCAGCCAATCCCGAGGTGGCACTGAAGCTTTCTTT
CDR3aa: CASSQSRGGTEAFF

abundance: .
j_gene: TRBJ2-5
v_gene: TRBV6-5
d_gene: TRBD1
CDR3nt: TGTGCCAGCAGTTACAGGGGGCCCAGAGGAGAGACCCAGTACTTC
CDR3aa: CASSYRGPRGETQYF

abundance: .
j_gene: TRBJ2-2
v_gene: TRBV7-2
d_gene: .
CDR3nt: TGTGCCAGCAGCTTAGACGGGGAACTGACAGGACCGGACGGGGAGCTGTTTTTT
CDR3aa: CASSLDGELTGPDGELFF

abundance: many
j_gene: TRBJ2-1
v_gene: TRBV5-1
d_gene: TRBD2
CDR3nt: TGCGCCAGCAGCTTGGCTAGCGGTTCCTACAATGAGCAGTTCTTC
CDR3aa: CASSLASGSYNEQFF

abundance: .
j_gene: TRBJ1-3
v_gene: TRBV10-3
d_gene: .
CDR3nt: TGTGCCATCAGTGAGTCTGGCCGCAGGTCTGGAAACACCATATATTTT
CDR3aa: CAISESGRRSGNTIYF

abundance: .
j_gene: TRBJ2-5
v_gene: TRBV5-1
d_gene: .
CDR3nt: TGCGCCAGCAGCGGGGCGGGGTTTGAAGAGCAGTACTTC
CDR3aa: CASSGAGFEEQYF

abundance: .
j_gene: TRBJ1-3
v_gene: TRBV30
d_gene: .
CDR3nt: TGTGCCTGGAGTTTAGGGGGAAGTGGAAACACCATATATTTT
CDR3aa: CAWSLGGSGNTIYF

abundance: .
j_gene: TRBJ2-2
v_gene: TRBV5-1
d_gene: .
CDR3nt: TGCGCCAGCAGCTTGGCCGGCACGAACACCGGGGAGCTGTTTTTT
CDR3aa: CASSLAGTNTGELFF

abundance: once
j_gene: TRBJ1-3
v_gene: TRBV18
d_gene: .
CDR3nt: TGTGCCAGCTCGCCTACCTGGGAAGGTTATGGAAACACCATATATTTT
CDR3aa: CASSPTWEGYGNTIYF

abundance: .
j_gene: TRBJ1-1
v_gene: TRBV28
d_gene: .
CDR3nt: TGTGCCAACAGTTTGGAGCGCCTGAACACTGAAGCTTTCTTT
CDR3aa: CANSLERLNTEAFF

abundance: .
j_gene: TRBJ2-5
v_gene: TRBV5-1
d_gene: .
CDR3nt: TGCGCCAGCAGCAAGACCGGGGCCCAAGAGACCCAGTACTTC
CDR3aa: CASSKTGAQETQYF

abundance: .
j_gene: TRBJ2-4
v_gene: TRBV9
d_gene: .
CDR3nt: TGTGCCAGCAGCGGATACTCAGGCCTGACACCTCAGTACTTC
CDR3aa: CASSGYSGLTPQYF

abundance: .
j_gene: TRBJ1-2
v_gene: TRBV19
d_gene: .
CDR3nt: TGTGCCAGTCAGGGGACCTATGGCTACACCTTC
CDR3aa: CASQGTYGYTF

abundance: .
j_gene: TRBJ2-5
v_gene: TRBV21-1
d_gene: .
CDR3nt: TGTGCCAGCAGCACCCGTACGACAGGGAGGGAGACCCAGTACTTC
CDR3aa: CASSTRTTGRETQYF

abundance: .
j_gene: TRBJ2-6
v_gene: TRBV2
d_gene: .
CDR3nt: TGTGCCAGCCGGGACCGCGACTCTGGGGCCAACGTCCTGACTTTC
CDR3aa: CASRDRDSGANVLTF

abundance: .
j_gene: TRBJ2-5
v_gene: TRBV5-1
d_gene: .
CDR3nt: TGCGCCAGCAGCTGGACCGAATCGACCGCTATACAAGAGACCCAGTACTTC
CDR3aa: CASSWTESTAIQETQYF

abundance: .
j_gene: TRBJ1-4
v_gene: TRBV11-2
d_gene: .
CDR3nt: TGTGCCAGCAGCTTAAGGGCGAGGAATGAAAAACTGTTTTTT
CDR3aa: CASSLRARNEKLFF

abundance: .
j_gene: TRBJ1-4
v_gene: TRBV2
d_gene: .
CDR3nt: TGTGCCAGCAGTCCCCGCAGGGGAACAACTAATGAAAAACTGTTTTTT
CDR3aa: CASSPRRGTTNEKLFF

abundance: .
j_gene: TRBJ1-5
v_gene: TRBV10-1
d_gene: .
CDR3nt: TGCGCCAGCAGTGAAACAGTAGGTCAGCCCCAGCATTTT
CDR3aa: CASSETVGQPQHF

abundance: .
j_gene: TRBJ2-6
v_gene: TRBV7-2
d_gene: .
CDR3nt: TGTGCCAGCAGCTTAGGTCACTCTGGGGCCAACGTCCTGACTTTC
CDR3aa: CASSLGHSGANVLTF

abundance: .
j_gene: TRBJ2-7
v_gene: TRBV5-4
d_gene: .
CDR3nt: TGTGCCAGCAGCCGAGGGCAGGGAAGGGACGAGCAGTACTTC
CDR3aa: CASSRGQGRDEQYF

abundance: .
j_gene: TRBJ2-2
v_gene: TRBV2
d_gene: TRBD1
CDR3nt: TGTGCCAGCTCCGGACAGGGGGGCGACACCGGGGAGCTGTTTTTT
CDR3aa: CASSGQGGDTGELFF

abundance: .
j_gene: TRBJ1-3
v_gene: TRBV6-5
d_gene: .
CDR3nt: TGTGCCAGCAGTTACGACACGCTCTCTGGAAACACCATATATTTT
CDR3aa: CASSYDTLSGNTIYF

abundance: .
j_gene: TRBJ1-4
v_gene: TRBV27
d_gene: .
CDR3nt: TGTGCCAGCAGTTCCAGGGAAGCGAGGAATGAAAAACTGTTTTTT
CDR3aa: CASSSREARNEKLFF

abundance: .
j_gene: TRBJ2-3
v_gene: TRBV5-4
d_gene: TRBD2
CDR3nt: TGTGCCAGCAGCTTTGACGGGGGGACCCGCACAGATACGCAGTATTTT
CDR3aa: CASSFDGGTRTDTQYF

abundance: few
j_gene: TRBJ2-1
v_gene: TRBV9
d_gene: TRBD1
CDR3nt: TGTGCCAGCAGCGGGGACAGGGAGTTCGGTGAGCAGTTCTTC
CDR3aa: CASSGDREFGEQFF